Sequencing of this TCR beta chain was carried out in a study of hypomethylating agent response in myelodysplastic syndrome. Overall study context: With a mean age of about 70 +/- 6 years, patients were most commonly cytogenetically diploid.

Two replicates of around 200 ng each gave 400 ng DNA per sample, survey resolution. Profiling relied on immunoSEQ multiplex PCR, and the TCRdb table lists in-frame clones only, not all of them. Of 1,500 to 2,500 clones in the sample, 86% were seen once. This CDR3 region has 15 residues. Trimming removed 5 bases at V and 0 bases at J, with 13 bases between. Per germline, CDR1 SGHVS and CDR2 FQNEAQ. Note on this clone: As yet, its antigen is unknown.

The analysis used unsorted bulk bone marrow, not T-cell subsets. Findings and caveats of the study: Novel MDS antigen recognition by shared GLIPH2 clusters is possible but unvalidated.

The origin of this receptor is a human donor with myelodysplastic syndrome. The rearrangement links TRBV7-8 to TRBJ1-1; TRBD1 is a possible D gene (5 bases). The specimen was bone marrow, collected before or after starting hypomethylating agent treatment for myelodysplastic syndrome (not recorded which). The CDR3 loop is CASSDRWGLNTEAFF. The CDR3 DNA sequence: TGTGCCAGCAGCGATCGTTGGGGGTTGAACACTGAAGCTTTCTTT.